The text below deals with one TCR beta chain. The data derive from a study of blood T cell repertoires in COVID-19. The wider study: Sources were T cells, B-cell-depleted T cells, or PBMCs; the material itself was cDNA or gDNA.

The V gene's germline CDR1 is MDHEN and CDR2 SYDVKM. Trimming left V 6 bases short and J 0 bases short, with 18 bases between. The CDR3 runs 17 residues. TCRdb's table, derived via immunoSEQ multiplex PCR, lists solely in-frame clones and lacks some. The table records a few hundred thousand clones, approximately 86% of them present only once. The chain is built from TRBV28 and TRBJ2-1, with D perhaps matching TRBD1 (6 bases). The specimen was peripheral blood. This TCR derives from a man aged 18 to 30 with active or convalescent COVID-19. The CDR3 sequence is CASRTYQTGSSYNEQFF. The DNA of the CDR3 is TGTGCCAGCAGAACATATCAGACAGGCAGCTCCTACAATGAGCAGTTCTTC.